This T cell receptor (beta chain) was captured in a study of cytomegalovirus exposure and HLA in healthy donors. The study, taken as a whole, reports: Investigators reported under 200 TCR beta chains as tied to cytomegalovirus. Accurate predictions that matched the HLA-A and HLA-B alleles of most subjects were reportedly made from TCR beta sequences. The study carried out a later analysis of TCR beta sequences. It associated some 18,000 of them with specific HLA alleles at a false discovery rate of 0.05.

Remarks on this clone: Its antigen is as yet unknown.

Amplification used 60 Vbeta primers and 13 Jbeta primers. Data came from immunoSEQ multiplex PCR; TCRdb stores just in-frame clones and leaves some out. In the table there are about 160,000 clones, approximately 73% of which are singletons. Trimming took 7 bases from V and 2 from J; bases not matched to a gene: 11. There are 15 residues in the CDR3. Germline CDR1 is SQVTM and CDR2 is ANQGSEA. Sequenced: PBMCs. This receptor was obtained from a man aged 50-60 years in good health and CMV-seronegative. The rearrangement links TRBV29-1 to TRBJ1-1; 9 nucleotides align to TRBD1. CDR3 protein: CSDKRDRAYNTEAFF. DNA for the CDR3: TGCAGCGATAAGCGGGACAGGGCGTATAACACTGAAGCTTTCTTT.